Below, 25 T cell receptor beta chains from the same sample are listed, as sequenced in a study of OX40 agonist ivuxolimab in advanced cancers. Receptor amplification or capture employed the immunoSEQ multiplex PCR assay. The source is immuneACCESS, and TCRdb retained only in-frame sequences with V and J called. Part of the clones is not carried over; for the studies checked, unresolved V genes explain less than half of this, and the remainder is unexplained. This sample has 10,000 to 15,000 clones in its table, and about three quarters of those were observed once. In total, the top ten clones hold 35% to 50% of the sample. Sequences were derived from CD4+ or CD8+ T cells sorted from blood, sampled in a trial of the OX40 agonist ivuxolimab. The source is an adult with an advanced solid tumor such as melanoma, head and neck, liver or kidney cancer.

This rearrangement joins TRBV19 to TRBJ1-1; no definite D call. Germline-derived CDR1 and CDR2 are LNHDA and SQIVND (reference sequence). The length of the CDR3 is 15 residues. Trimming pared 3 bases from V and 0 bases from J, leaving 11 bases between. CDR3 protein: CASSISQPMNTEAFF. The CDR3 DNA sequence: TGTGCCAGTAGTATCTCTCAACCCATGAACACTGAAGCTTTCTTT.

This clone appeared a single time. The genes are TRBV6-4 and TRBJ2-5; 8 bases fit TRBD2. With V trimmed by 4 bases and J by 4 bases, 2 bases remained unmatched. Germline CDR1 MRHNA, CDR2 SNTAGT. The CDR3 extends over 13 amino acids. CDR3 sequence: CASSVLAGETQYF. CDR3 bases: TGTGCCAGCAGTGTCCTAGCGGGAGAGACCCAGTACTTC.

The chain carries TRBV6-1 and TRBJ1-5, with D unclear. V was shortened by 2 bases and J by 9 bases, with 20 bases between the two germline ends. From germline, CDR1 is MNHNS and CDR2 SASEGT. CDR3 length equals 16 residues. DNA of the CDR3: TGTGCCAGCAGTGAACCCGCCGACGGGCCGATCGCGCCCCAGCATTTT. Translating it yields CASSEPADGPIAPQHF.

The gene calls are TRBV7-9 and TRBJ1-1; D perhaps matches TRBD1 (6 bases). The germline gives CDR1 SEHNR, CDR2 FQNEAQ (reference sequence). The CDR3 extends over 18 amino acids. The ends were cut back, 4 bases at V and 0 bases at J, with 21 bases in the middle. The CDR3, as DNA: TGTGCCAGCAGCTCCGGGGATGGGCAGGGGATCATGAACACTGAAGCTTTCTTT. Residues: CASSSGDGQGIMNTEAFF. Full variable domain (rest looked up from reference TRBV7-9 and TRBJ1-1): DTGVSQNPRHKITKRGQNVTFRCDPISEHNRLYWYRQTLGQGPEFLTYFQNEAQLEKSRLLSDRFSAERPKGSFSTLEIQRTEQGDSAMYLCASSSGDGQGIMNTEAFFGQGTRLTVV.

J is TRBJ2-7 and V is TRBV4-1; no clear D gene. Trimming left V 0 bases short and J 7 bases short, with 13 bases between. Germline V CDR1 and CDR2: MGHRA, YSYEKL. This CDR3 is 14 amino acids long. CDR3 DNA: TGCGCCAGCAGCCAAGATCTTGTCGGCCAGGAGCAGTACTTC. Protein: CASSQDLVGQEQYF.

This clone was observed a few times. The CDR3 bases are TGTGCCAGCAGCCAAGATAAGGGTTCTGGGGCCAACGTCCTGACTTTC. Translated: CASSQDKGSGANVLTF. The J gene is TRBJ2-6, the V gene TRBV4-2; D remains unclear. The CDR3 runs to 16 residues. Trimming left V 0 bases short and J 1 base short, with 7 bases between. Germline CDR1 and CDR2: LGHNA and YNFKEQ.

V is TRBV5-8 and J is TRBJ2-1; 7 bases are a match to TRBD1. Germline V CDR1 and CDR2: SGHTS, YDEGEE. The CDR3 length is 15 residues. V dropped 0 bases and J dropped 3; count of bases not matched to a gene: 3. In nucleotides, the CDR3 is TGTGCCAGCAGCTTGGGACAGGGCGGCTACAATGAGCAGTTCTTC. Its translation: CASSLGQGGYNEQFF.

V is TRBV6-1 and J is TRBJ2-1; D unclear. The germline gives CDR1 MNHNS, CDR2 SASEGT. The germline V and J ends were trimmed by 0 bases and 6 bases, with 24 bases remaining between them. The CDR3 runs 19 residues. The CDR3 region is CASSEAPWVASPGGNEQFF. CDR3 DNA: TGTGCCAGCAGTGAAGCGCCGTGGGTTGCGAGCCCCGGTGGCAATGAGCAGTTCTTC.

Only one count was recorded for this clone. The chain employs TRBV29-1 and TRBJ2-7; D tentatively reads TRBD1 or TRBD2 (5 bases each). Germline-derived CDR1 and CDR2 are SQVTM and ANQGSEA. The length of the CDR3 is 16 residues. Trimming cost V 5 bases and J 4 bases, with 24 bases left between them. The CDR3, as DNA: TGCAGCGTTCACTATCCGGGACCGCACGCCACTTACGAGCAGTACTTC. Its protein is CSVHYPGPHATYEQYF.

CDR3 nucleotide sequence: TGTGCCAGCAGCCCGGGGACTAGCCGATCTCTCGGGGAGCAGTACTTC. Its translation: CASSPGTSRSLGEQYF. The rearrangement links TRBV4-2 to TRBJ2-7, with 9 nucleotides matching TRBD2. J was trimmed by 7 bases and V by 4 bases; bases with no gene match: 14. Germline CDR1 LGHNA, CDR2 YNFKEQ. The CDR3 has 16 amino acids.

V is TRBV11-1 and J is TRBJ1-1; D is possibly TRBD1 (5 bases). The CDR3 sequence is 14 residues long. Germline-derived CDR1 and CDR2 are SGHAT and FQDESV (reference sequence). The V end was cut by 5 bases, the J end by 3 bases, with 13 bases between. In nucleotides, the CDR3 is TGTGCCAGCAGCCTCGAGGTCAGGGACACTGAAGCTTTCTTT. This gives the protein CASSLEVRDTEAFF.

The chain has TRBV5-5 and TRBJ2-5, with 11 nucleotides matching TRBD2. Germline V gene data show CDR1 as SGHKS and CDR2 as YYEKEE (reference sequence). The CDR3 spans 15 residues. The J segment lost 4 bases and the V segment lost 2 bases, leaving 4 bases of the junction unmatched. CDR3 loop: CASSFGLAGGETQYF. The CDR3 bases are TGTGCCAGCAGCTTCGGGCTAGCGGGAGGAGAGACCCAGTACTTC. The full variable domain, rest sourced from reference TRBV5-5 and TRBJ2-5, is DAGVTQSPTHLIKTRGQQVTLRCSPISGHKSVSWYQQVLGQGPQFIFQYYEKEERGRGNFPDRFSARQFPNYSSELNVNALLLGDSALYLCASSFGLAGGETQYFGPGTRLLVL.

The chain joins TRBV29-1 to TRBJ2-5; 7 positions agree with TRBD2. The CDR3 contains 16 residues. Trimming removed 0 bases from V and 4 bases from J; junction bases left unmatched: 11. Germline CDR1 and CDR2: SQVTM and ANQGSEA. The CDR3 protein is CSVEDPGQGGRETQYF. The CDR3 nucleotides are TGCAGCGTTGAAGATCCGGGTCAGGGAGGGCGAGAGACCCAGTACTTC.

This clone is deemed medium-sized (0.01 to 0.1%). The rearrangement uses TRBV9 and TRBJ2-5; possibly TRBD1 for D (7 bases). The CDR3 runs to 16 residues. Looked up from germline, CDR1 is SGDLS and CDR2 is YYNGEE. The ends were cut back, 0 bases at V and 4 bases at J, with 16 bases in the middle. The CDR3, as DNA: TGTGCCAGCAGCGTAGAGGGGACTCCAGGGGGAGAGACCCAGTACTTC. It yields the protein CASSVEGTPGGETQYF.

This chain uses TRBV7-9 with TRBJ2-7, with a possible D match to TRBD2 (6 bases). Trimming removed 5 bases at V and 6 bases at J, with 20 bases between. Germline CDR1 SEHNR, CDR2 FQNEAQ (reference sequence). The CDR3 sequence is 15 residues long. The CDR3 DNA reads TGTGCCAGCAGCGGGCCTAGCGCCGCAACCTCCGAGCAGTACTTC. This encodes CASSGPSAATSEQYF.

This CDR3 reads CASADGKNIQYF. CDR3 nucleotide sequence: TGTGCCAGCGCGGACGGCAAAAACATTCAGTACTTC. The V call is TRBV2, the J call TRBJ2-4; no definite D call. The CDR3 length is 12 residues. From germline, CDR1 is SNHLY and CDR2 FYNNEI. The V end was cut by 8 bases, the J end by 3 bases, with 8 bases between. Using reference TRBV2 and TRBJ2-4 for the parts outside the CDR3, the full variable domain is EPEVTQTPSHQVTQMGQEVILRCVPISNHLYFYWYRQILGQKVEFLVSFYNNEISEKSEIFDDQFSVERPDGSNFTLKIRSTKLEDSAMYFCASADGKNIQYFGAGTRLSVL.

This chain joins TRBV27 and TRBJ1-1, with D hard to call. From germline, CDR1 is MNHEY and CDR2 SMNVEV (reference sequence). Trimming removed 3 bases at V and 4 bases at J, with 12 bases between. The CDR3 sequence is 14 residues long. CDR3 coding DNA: TGTGCCAGCAGTTTGAACAGCCTGGGCACTGAAGCTTTCTTT. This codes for CASSLNSLGTEAFF.

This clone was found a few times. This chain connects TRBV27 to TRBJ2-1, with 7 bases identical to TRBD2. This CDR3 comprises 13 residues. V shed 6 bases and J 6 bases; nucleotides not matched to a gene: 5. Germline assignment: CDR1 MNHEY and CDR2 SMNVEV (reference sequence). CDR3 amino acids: CASSIAGSNEQFF. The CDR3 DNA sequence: TGTGCCAGCAGCATAGCGGGCAGCAATGAGCAGTTCTTC.

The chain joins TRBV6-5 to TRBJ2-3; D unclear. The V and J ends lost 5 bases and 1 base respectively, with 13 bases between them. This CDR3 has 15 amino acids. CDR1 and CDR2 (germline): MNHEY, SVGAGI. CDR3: CASSADLLGTDTQYF. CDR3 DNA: TGTGCCAGCAGTGCGGATCTACTGGGCACAGATACGCAGTATTTT.

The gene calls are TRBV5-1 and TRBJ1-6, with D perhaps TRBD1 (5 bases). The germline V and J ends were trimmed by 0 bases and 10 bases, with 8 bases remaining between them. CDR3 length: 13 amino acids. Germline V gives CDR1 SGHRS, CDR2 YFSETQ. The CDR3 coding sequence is TGCGCCAGCAGCTTGGTCTGGGGGTCACCCCTCCACTTT. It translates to CASSLVWGSPLHF.

In nucleotides, the CDR3 is TGTGCCAGTAGTATAGCCCTATGGGCGGGAGCGTCAGATACGCAGTATTTT. This translates into CASSIALWAGASDTQYF. J is TRBJ2-3 and V is TRBV19, with TRBD2 matching 7 bases. Trimming took 1 base from V and 4 from J; bases not matched to a gene: 11. Germline assignment: CDR1 LNHDA and CDR2 SQIVND (reference sequence). This CDR3 spans 17 amino acids. The full variable domain, in which reference TRBV19 and TRBJ2-3 provide the parts outside the CDR3, is DGGITQSPKYLFRKEGQNVTLSCEQNLNHDAMYWYRQDPGQGLRLIYYSQIVNDFQKGDIAEGYSVSREKKESFPLTVTSAQKNPTAFYLCASSIALWAGASDTQYFGPGTRLTVL.

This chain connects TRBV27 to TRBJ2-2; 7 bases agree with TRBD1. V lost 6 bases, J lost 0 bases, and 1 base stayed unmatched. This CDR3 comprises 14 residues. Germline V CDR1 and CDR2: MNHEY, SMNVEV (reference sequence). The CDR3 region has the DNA TGTGCCAGCAGCGGGACAGCGAACACCGGGGAGCTGTTTTTT. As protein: CASSGTANTGELFF.

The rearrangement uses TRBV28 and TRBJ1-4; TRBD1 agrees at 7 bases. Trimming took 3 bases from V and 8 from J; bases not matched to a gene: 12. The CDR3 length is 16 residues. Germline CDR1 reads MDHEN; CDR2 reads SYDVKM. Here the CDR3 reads CASSFSGTEGVEKLFF. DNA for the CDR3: TGTGCCAGCAGTTTCTCCGGGACAGAGGGTGTGGAAAAACTGTTTTTT.

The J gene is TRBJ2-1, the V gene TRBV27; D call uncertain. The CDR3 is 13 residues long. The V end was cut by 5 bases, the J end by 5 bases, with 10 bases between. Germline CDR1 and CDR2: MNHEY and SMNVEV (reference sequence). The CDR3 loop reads CASSLGLNNEQFF. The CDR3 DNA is TGTGCCAGCAGTCTCGGGCTAAACAATGAGCAGTTCTTC.

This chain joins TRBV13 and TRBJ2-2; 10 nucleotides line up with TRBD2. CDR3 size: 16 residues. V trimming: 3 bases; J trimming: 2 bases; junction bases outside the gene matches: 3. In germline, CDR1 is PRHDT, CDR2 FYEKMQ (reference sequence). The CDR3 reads CASSFLLAGNTGELFF. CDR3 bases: TGTGCCAGCAGCTTCCTACTAGCGGGAAACACCGGGGAGCTGTTTTTT.